A selection of T cell receptor beta chains follows, all from one sample in a study of blood T cell repertoires in COVID-19. The assay was immunoSEQ multiplex PCR, and TCRdb's table has in-frame clones only and misses some. The data contain approximately 300,000 clones, about 85% of them singletons. The sequenced sample consisted of PBMCs or T cells enriched from blood (not recorded which). The receptors were sampled from a woman in her 30s who had recovered from COVID-19. CDR3s include the opening cysteine and the closing phenylalanine or tryptophan. Each record gives: V gene, D gene, clone size, J gene, CDR3 DNA, CDR3 protein. D genes are given only for firm matches. Clone size, where shown, is once, few, many, or a class for clones that have expanded.

TRBV9	TRBD1	NA	TRBJ2-7	TGTGCCAGCAGCGTAGGTGGGACAGGGGAATACGAGCAGTACTTC	CASSVGGTGEYEQYF
TRBV6-2/TRBV6-3	TRBD1	few	TRBJ1-3	TGTGCCAGCAGTTACCCGACAGGGTACGGAAACACCATATATTTT	CASSYPTGYGNTIYF
TRBV4-2	TRBD1	NA	TRBJ2-3	TGTGCCAGCAGCCAAGATTGGACAGGCGGGTTGTTAGGAGATACGCAGTATTTT	CASSQDWTGGLLGDTQYF
TRBV5-6	NA	NA	TRBJ1-5	TGTGCCAGCAGCTTGGGGGCAGGGAGCAATCAGCCCCAGCATTTT	CASSLGAGSNQPQHF
TRBV5-4	NA	NA	TRBJ1-3	TGTGCCAGCAGCTTGACAGGCGTCCTGTCTGGAAACACCATATATTTT	CASSLTGVLSGNTIYF
TRBV30	TRBD1	NA	TRBJ2-7	TGTGCCTGGATGGGGACAGGGTCGGCCTACGAGCAGTACTTC	CAWMGTGSAYEQYF
TRBV19	TRBD1	once	TRBJ1-2	TGTGCCAGTAGTATGGACAGGGGAGACTATGGCTACACCTTC	CASSMDRGDYGYTF
TRBV25-1	NA	NA	TRBJ1-4	TGTGCCAGCAGTGAAACAGGTCCAAATGAAAAACTGTTTTTT	CASSETGPNEKLFF
TRBV7-8	TRBD1	NA	TRBJ1-5	TGTGCCAGCAGCTTACGCCAGGGGGACTTCGGGGCCCAGCATTTT	CASSLRQGDFGAQHF
TRBV12-3/TRBV12-4	TRBD1	NA	TRBJ2-2	TGTGCCAGCAGCCGGGACAGCCCCGGGGAGCTGTTTTTT	CASSRDSPGELFF
TRBV19	NA	NA	TRBJ1-3	TGTGCCAGTAGTATATTCGGAGCCTCTGGAAACACCATATATTTT	CASSIFGASGNTIYF
TRBV10-3	TRBD1	NA	TRBJ2-7	TGTGCCATCAGTGAGTACGGACAGGGCTACGAGCAGTACTTC	CAISEYGQGYEQYF
TRBV27	NA	NA	TRBJ1-2	TGTGCCAGCAGCCCTCCTTCGGGGGAGGGCCTGGATGGCTACACCTTC	CASSPPSGEGLDGYTF
TRBV6-5	TRBD1	NA	TRBJ1-4	TGTGCCAGCAGGCCGGGACAGTCTAATGAAAAACTGTTTTTT	CASRPGQSNEKLFF
TRBV7-6	NA	NA	TRBJ2-3	TGTGCCAGCGGGGTTGGAGGCCCAGATACGCAGTATTTT	CASGVGGPDTQYF
TRBV7-2	NA	NA	TRBJ2-1	TGTGCCAGCAGGGGGGCCGGGGGGTCTCAATACAATGAGCAGTTCTTC	CASRGAGGSQYNEQFF
TRBV4-3	TRBD1	NA	TRBJ1-6	TGCGCCAGCAGCCAAGAAGGGACAGGGCCTTCACCCCTCCACTTT	CASSQEGTGPSPLHF
TRBV6-5	NA	NA	TRBJ2-7	TGTGCCAGCAGTTACTCCTACCCCAGGGGCGAGCAGTACTTC	CASSYSYPRGEQYF
TRBV5-4	NA	NA	TRBJ2-3	TGTGCCAGCAGCTTGTTTGGGTGGGGAGGAGGGGGCACAGATACGCAGTATTTT	CASSLFGWGGGGTDTQYF
TRBV5-4	TRBD2	NA	TRBJ2-1	TGTGCCAGCAGCTTGACTAGCGGGGTGGTTGAGCAGTTCTTC	CASSLTSGVVEQFF
TRBV5-4	NA	NA	TRBJ2-5	TGTGCCAGCAGCTTGGTAGGGGAACTAGAGACCCAGTACTTC	CASSLVGELETQYF
TRBV13	NA	NA	TRBJ1-2	TGTGCCAGCAGCGTCACAGGGTGGGGGCTCTATGGCTACACCTTC	CASSVTGWGLYGYTF
TRBV3-1/TRBV3-2	NA	NA	TRBJ1-1	TGTGCCAGCAGCCAGAGGGCCGGGAAGAACACTGAAGCTTTCTTT	CASSQRAGKNTEAFF
TRBV19	NA	NA	TRBJ1-5	TGTGCCAGTAGTCAGGGTCGGGCGCAGCCCCAGCATTTT	CASSQGRAQPQHF
TRBV15	NA	NA	TRBJ1-4	TGTGCCACCAGCAGAGATCGCAGGGTGGGGGAAAAACTGTTTTTT	CATSRDRRVGEKLFF
TRBV7-9	NA	NA	TRBJ1-2	TGTGCCAGCAGCTTAGGCTCGGGATTGAATCCGATAGCTAACTATGGCTACACCTTC	CASSLGSGLNPIANYGYTF
TRBV30	NA	NA	TRBJ1-5	TGTGCCTGGAGTGTAGGCCAGGGTCGACAGCCCCAGCATTTT	CAWSVGQGRQPQHF
TRBV30	NA	NA	TRBJ1-6	TGTGCCTGTCACTCGGGAGATTCCTATAATTCACCCCTCCACTTT	CACHSGDSYNSPLHF
TRBV7-2	TRBD2	NA	TRBJ2-3	TGTGCCAGCAGCCTCAGGAGGACTAGCGGGGGGGGCACTGATACGCAGTATTTT	CASSLRRTSGGGTDTQYF
TRBV7-9	NA	NA	TRBJ1-2	TGTGCCAGCAGTCCCAATCCTGAGTATGGCTACACCTTC	CASSPNPEYGYTF
TRBV19	TRBD1	NA	TRBJ1-5	TGTGCCAGTAGTTTTCTTTCCGCAGGGGGCGTCAATCAGCCCCAGCATTTT	CASSFLSAGGVNQPQHF